Listed below are T cell receptor beta chains from one sample, sequenced in a study of response to subunit inactivated influenza vaccine. In TCRdb, the RT-PCR reads were re-called with MiXCR into one record per CDR3 protein. The table includes around 530,000 distinct CDR3 sequences, 12% detected once. The sample consisted of PBMCs from blood, taken on the day of vaccination. These receptor sequences come from a middle-aged man who received an inactivated influenza vaccine. Each CDR3 is given with its conserved first and last residue. A D gene is named only where the DNA matches it firmly. Only part of the rows carry a size: once, few, many, or a class if the clone is expanded.

V gene: TRBV7-9; J gene: TRBJ1-4; clone size: few; D gene: NA; CDR3 DNA: TGTGCCAGCAGCACACAGGGAGGAGTTAATGAAAAACTGTTTTTT; CDR3 protein: CASSTQGGVNEKLFF
V gene: TRBV6-2/TRBV6-3; J gene: TRBJ2-4; clone size: NA; D gene: TRBD1; CDR3 DNA: TGTGCCAGCAGTTACCCTACAGGGGTGAGAAACATTCAGTACTTC; CDR3 protein: CASSYPTGVRNIQYF
V gene: TRBV12-3/TRBV12-4; J gene: TRBJ2-5; clone size: many; D gene: NA; CDR3 DNA: TGTGCCAGCAGTTTATTCGGGAGTGGTGAGACCCAGTACTTC; CDR3 protein: CASSLFGSGETQYF
V gene: TRBV6-1; J gene: TRBJ2-5; clone size: NA; D gene: NA; CDR3 DNA: TGTGCCAGCCGAAAAGGACGATCGCAAGAGACCCAGTACTTC; CDR3 protein: CASRKGRSQETQYF
V gene: TRBV10-3; J gene: TRBJ2-3; clone size: NA; D gene: TRBD2; CDR3 DNA: TGTGCCACAGGGGACGGGGGGGCCGCAGATACGCAGTATTTT; CDR3 protein: CATGDGGAADTQYF
V gene: TRBV14; J gene: TRBJ2-6; clone size: NA; D gene: NA; CDR3 DNA: TGTGCCAGCAGCCACGTAACCTCTGGGGCCAACGTCCTGACTTTC; CDR3 protein: CASSHVTSGANVLTF
V gene: TRBV27; J gene: TRBJ1-1; clone size: NA; D gene: NA; CDR3 DNA: TGTGCCAGCAGTTTTAAACAGGGGAACACTGAAGCTTTCTTT; CDR3 protein: CASSFKQGNTEAFF
V gene: TRBV20-1; J gene: TRBJ1-4; clone size: many; D gene: NA; CDR3 DNA: TGCAGTGCTGCCACCCCGGGACGGAATGAAAAACTGTTTTTT; CDR3 protein: CSAATPGRNEKLFF
V gene: TRBV29-1; J gene: TRBJ2-1; clone size: few; D gene: NA; CDR3 DNA: TGCAGCGTTGAGATATATGCTGCTGTCTTCAGGGCCCCTTGGGATGAGCAGTTCTTC; CDR3 protein: CSVEIYAAVFRAPWDEQFF
V gene: TRBV6-1; J gene: TRBJ2-7; clone size: NA; D gene: TRBD1; CDR3 DNA: TGTGCCAGCAGGACAGGGTTGAACTCCTACGAGCAGTACTTC; CDR3 protein: CASRTGLNSYEQYF
V gene: TRBV2; J gene: TRBJ2-7; clone size: NA; D gene: TRBD1; CDR3 DNA: TGTGCCAGCAGTGGCGGGACAGGGCGTAACGAGCAGTACTTC; CDR3 protein: CASSGGTGRNEQYF
V gene: TRBV6-2/TRBV6-3; J gene: TRBJ1-2; clone size: NA; D gene: NA; CDR3 DNA: TGTGCCAGTTCAGGGGAGTACGTGCGGGGCTACACCTTC; CDR3 protein: CASSGEYVRGYTF
V gene: TRBV12-3/TRBV12-4; J gene: TRBJ2-1; clone size: many; D gene: NA; CDR3 DNA: TGTGCCAGCAGTTTTAAGGTTGGGGAGCAGTTCTTC; CDR3 protein: CASSFKVGEQFF
V gene: TRBV5-5; J gene: TRBJ2-1; clone size: NA; D gene: NA; CDR3 DNA: TGTGCCAGCAGCTTTCCCCGAGGCTATGAGCAGTTCTTC; CDR3 protein: CASSFPRGYEQFF
V gene: TRBV3-1; J gene: TRBJ1-2; clone size: few; D gene: TRBD1; CDR3 DNA: TGTGCCAGCAGTCCCCCCGGGACAGGGTTCGGCTACACCTTC; CDR3 protein: CASSPPGTGFGYTF
V gene: TRBV4-2; J gene: TRBJ2-1; clone size: few; D gene: TRBD1; CDR3 DNA: TGTGCCAGCAGCCAAGAAAGGACAGGGGAAGTGGAGCAGTTCTTC; CDR3 protein: CASSQERTGEVEQFF
V gene: TRBV9; J gene: TRBJ2-1; clone size: NA; D gene: NA; CDR3 DNA: TGTGCCAGCAGCCCCTGGGGGGACTCCTCCTACAATGAGCAGTTCTTC; CDR3 protein: CASSPWGDSSYNEQFF
V gene: TRBV7-7; J gene: TRBJ2-1; clone size: NA; D gene: NA; CDR3 DNA: TGTGCTAGCAGCTTAAGGGGGACACTCAATGAGCAGTTCTTC; CDR3 protein: CASSLRGTLNEQFF
V gene: TRBV15; J gene: TRBJ2-5; clone size: few; D gene: TRBD2; CDR3 DNA: TGTGCCACCAGCGCGGGACTAGCGCAAGAGACCCAGTACTTC; CDR3 protein: CATSAGLAQETQYF
V gene: TRBV20-1; J gene: TRBJ2-7; clone size: many; D gene: NA; CDR3 DNA: TGCAGTGCCCAGGACCGTTCCTACGAGCAGTACTTC; CDR3 protein: CSAQDRSYEQYF
V gene: TRBV30; J gene: TRBJ2-6; clone size: many; D gene: NA; CDR3 DNA: TGTGCCTGGTCTTCAGGGGCCAACGTCCTGACTTTC; CDR3 protein: CAWSSGANVLTF
V gene: TRBV5-1; J gene: TRBJ2-1; clone size: many; D gene: NA; CDR3 DNA: TGCGCCAGCAGCGAAGCGGGCCCTCGGCGTGAGCAGTTCTTC; CDR3 protein: CASSEAGPRREQFF
V gene: TRBV7-2; J gene: TRBJ2-5; clone size: few; D gene: NA; CDR3 DNA: TGTGCCAGCAGTCATCAGGGTAGAGAGACCCAGTACTTC; CDR3 protein: CASSHQGRETQYF
V gene: TRBV5-1; J gene: TRBJ2-7; clone size: NA; D gene: TRBD2; CDR3 DNA: TGCGCCAGCAGCATGAATATCGGGGGGGCCTACGAGCAGTACTTC; CDR3 protein: CASSMNIGGAYEQYF
V gene: TRBV10-3; J gene: TRBJ1-3; clone size: few; D gene: NA; CDR3 DNA: TGTGCCATCAGTGAATCACAGGGCTCTGGAAACACCATATATTTT; CDR3 protein: CAISESQGSGNTIYF
V gene: TRBV9; J gene: TRBJ2-5; clone size: many; D gene: NA; CDR3 DNA: TGTGCCAGCAGCTCCGGGACAACCCAAGAGACCCAGTACTTC; CDR3 protein: CASSSGTTQETQYF
V gene: TRBV7-8; J gene: TRBJ2-2; clone size: NA; D gene: TRBD2; CDR3 DNA: TGTGCCAGCAGCTCACGGACTAGCGGGGGACATAACACCGGGGAGCTGTTTTTT; CDR3 protein: CASSSRTSGGHNTGELFF